Each of the 27 T cell receptor beta chains below was sequenced from the same sample in a study of T cells in Graves' hyperthyroidism and ophthalmopathy. RNA transcripts were the template for amplifying TCR beta CDR3 regions. RT-PCR in the first round (using the HTBI primer set) targeted the TCR CDR3. Using its own MiXCR run on the multiplex PCR reads, TCRdb lists one record per CDR3 protein. The sample records approximately 100,000 distinct CDR3 sequences, 35% to 45% being singletons. The specimen was peripheral blood or thyroid tissue (not recorded which). The receptors shown here come from a woman younger than 45 with Graves' hyperthyroidism.

This clonotype was counted many times. This chain links TRBV7-9 with TRBJ1-2; possibly TRBD1 for D (6 bases). The CDR3 spans 15 residues. V shed 1 base and J shed 6 bases, with 15 bases lying between them. Germline CDR1 SEHNR, CDR2 FQNEAQ (reference sequence). CDR3 bases: TGTGCCAGCAGCTTAGGAGGGGGGCGCGGCCATGGCTACACCTTC. Translation: CASSLGGGRGHGYTF. The variable domain in full, with the rest retrieved from reference TRBV7-9 and TRBJ1-2, is DTGVSQNPRHKITKRGQNVTFRCDPISEHNRLYWYRQTLGQGPEFLTYFQNEAQLEKSRLLSDRFSAERPKGSFSTLEIQRTEQGDSAMYLCASSLGGGRGHGYTFGSGTRLTVV.

There are many counts of this clonotype. This rearrangement joins TRBV28 to TRBJ1-1; no reliable D call. There are 14 residues in the CDR3. With 3 bases removed from V and 4 bases from J, the gap between germline ends came to 12 bases. The germline V gene has CDR1 MDHEN and CDR2 SYDVKM. The CDR3, as DNA: TGTGCCAGCAGTTTTGTGAGGGCTCGCACTGAAGCTTTCTTT. Protein sequence: CASSFVRARTEAFF. The full variable domain, its missing parts supplied by reference TRBV28 and TRBJ1-1, is DVKVTQSSRYLVKRTGEKVFLECVQDMDHENMFWYRQDPGLGLRLIYFSYDVKMKEKGDIPEGYSVSREKKERFSLILESASTNQTSMYLCASSFVRARTEAFFGQGTRLTVV.

The sample holds many counts of this clonotype. V and J are TRBV3-1 and TRBJ1-2; D unresolved. The CDR3 is 13 amino acids. Germline-derived CDR1 and CDR2 are LGHDT and YNNKEL (reference sequence). V gave up 1 base and J gave up 5 bases, with 8 bases separating them. The CDR3 protein is CASSQGYGYGYTF. Here the CDR3 DNA reads TGTGCCAGCAGCCAAGGTTACGGATATGGCTACACCTTC.

This clonotype was counted ten times or more. The V gene is TRBV11-3, the J gene TRBJ2-2, with D uncertain. Germline CDR1 SGHNT, CDR2 YENEEA. The ends were cut back, 6 bases at V and 8 bases at J, with 10 bases in the middle. The CDR3 has 12 residues. CDR3 DNA sequence: TGTGCCAGCAGATTCCCATCTGGGGAGCTGTTTTTT. The encoded protein is CASRFPSGELFF.

This clonotype showed up many times. J is TRBJ1-5 and V is TRBV7-9; 9 bases map to TRBD1. Germline trimming cut 1 base from V and 6 bases from J; bases unmatched to any gene: 4. The CDR3 spans 15 residues. Germline V gene sequence: CDR1 SEHNR, CDR2 FQNEAQ (reference sequence). CDR3 sequence: CASSLGQGGRQPQHF. The CDR3 DNA follows: TGTGCCAGCAGCTTAGGACAGGGGGGACGTCAGCCCCAGCATTTT.

With regard to this clonotype: A junction end diverges from the germline sequence, so it may reflect a read error. The genes are TRBV13 and TRBJ2-6; D may be TRBD1 or TRBD2 (5 bases each). CDR1 and CDR2 (germline): PRHDT, FYEKMQ (reference sequence). This CDR3 has 15 amino acids. The CDR3 loop reads CASSRGWHGANVLIF. The CDR3 coding sequence is TGTGCCAGCAGCCGCGGGTGGCACGGGGCCAACGTCCTGATTTTC.

This clonotype was picked up many times. This chain links TRBV12-3 or TRBV12-4 with TRBJ2-7; D might be TRBD1 (6 bases). The CDR3 consists of 12 residues. Trimming took off 6 bases at V and 9 bases at J, with 15 bases between the two ends. CDR3 DNA: TGTGCCAGCAGCCCCAGGGGCCGGGTGCAGTACTTC. Protein sequence: CASSPRGRVQYF.

The chain uses TRBV7-6 and TRBJ2-5; D could derive from TRBD1 or TRBD2 (5 bases each). The CDR3 is made up of 13 amino acids. In germline, CDR1 is SGHVS, CDR2 FNYEAQ. Trimming removed 1 base from V and 9 bases from J, with 12 bases in between. CDR3 nucleotides: TGTGCCAGCAGCTTAGAGGGGTCGGAGGCCCAGTACTTC. This translates into CASSLEGSEAQYF.

In its sample, this clonotype was seen many times. The chain carries TRBV15 and TRBJ1-6; D ambiguous. The length of the CDR3 is 17 residues. Germline V gene sequence: CDR1 LNHNV, CDR2 YYDKDF (reference sequence). The V gene lost 2 bases and the J gene lost 4 bases, with 15 bases spanning the gap. The CDR3 sequence is CATSRSSAGSYNSPLHF. The CDR3 coding sequence is TGTGCCACCAGCAGATCCTCGGCGGGAAGTTATAATTCACCCCTCCACTTT.

This clonotype was seen at least ten times. V is TRBV27 and J is TRBJ1-1, with D maybe TRBD1 (5 bases). The germline gives CDR1 MNHEY, CDR2 SMNVEV (reference sequence). The CDR3 has 13 amino acids. The V end lost 3 bases, the J end lost 5 bases, and 10 bases lay between the germline ends. CDR3 amino acids: CASSLARGTEAFF. DNA for the CDR3: TGTGCCAGCAGTTTGGCACGGGGGACTGAAGCTTTCTTT.

There are many counts of this clonotype. This chain links TRBV7-8 with TRBJ2-2; TRBD2 aligns across 9 bases. Germline loops: CDR1 SGHVS, CDR2 FQNEAQ. The trim removed 5 bases at V and 9 bases at J, leaving 7 bases unmatched. CDR3 length: 14 amino acids. The CDR3 reads CASSILAGTRELFF. CDR3 nucleotides: TGTGCCAGCAGCATCCTAGCGGGAACGAGGGAGCTGTTTTTT. The entire variable domain, with the rest obtained from reference TRBV7-8 and TRBJ2-2, is as follows: GAGVSQSPRYKVAKRGQDVALRCDPISGHVSLFWYQQALGQGPEFLTYFQNEAQLDKSGLPSDRFFAERPEGSVSTLKIQRTQQEDSAVYLCASSILAGTRELFFGEGSRLTVL.

This clonotype showed up many times. The V gene is TRBV5-1, the J gene TRBJ2-7; 11 bases align to TRBD2. This CDR3 region has 16 residues. The V and J ends lost 4 bases and 1 base, in that order; junction bases with no gene match: 7. The V gene's germline CDR1 is SGHRS and CDR2 YFSETQ. The CDR3 DNA reads as TGCGCCAGCAGCCCTCTTACTAGCGGGGGTTCCTACGAGCAGTACTTC. It codes for CASSPLTSGGSYEQYF.

The table lists this clonotype with many counts. The chain uses TRBV28 and TRBJ1-4; D not certain. Germline CDR1 and CDR2: MDHEN and SYDVKM. This CDR3 has 10 amino acids. The V end was cut by 6 bases, the J end by 8 bases, with 4 bases between. For the CDR3, the DNA is TGTGCCAGCAGGGACGAAAAACTGTTTTTT. Protein: CASRDEKLFF.

This clonotype was seen many times. The V call is TRBV5-1, the J call TRBJ1-1, with D possibly being TRBD1 (6 bases). This CDR3 comprises 11 residues. Germline V CDR1 and CDR2: SGHRS, YFSETQ. The germline V and J ends were trimmed by 5 bases and 8 bases, with 10 bases remaining between them. CDR3 DNA: TGCGCCAGCAGTCCCGGGACAGAAGCTTTCTTT. Translated, it gives CASSPGTEAFF. The full variable domain, its missing parts supplied by reference TRBV5-1 and TRBJ1-1, is KAGVTQTPRYLIKTRGQQVTLSCSPISGHRSVSWYQQTPGQGLQFLFEYFSETQRNKGNFPGRFSGRQFSNSRSEMNVSTLELGDSALYLCASSPGTEAFFGQGTRLTVV.

This clonotype appeared many times. CDR3 sequence (DNA): TGTGCCAGCAGGACTGGACAGGTTTATAAGCCCCAGCATTTT. This translates into CASRTGQVYKPQHF. The rearrangement joins TRBV28 to TRBJ1-5; 7 nucleotides align to TRBD1. The J segment lost 8 bases and the V segment lost 6 bases, leaving 10 bases of the junction unmatched. Looked up from germline, CDR1 is MDHEN and CDR2 is SYDVKM. The CDR3 contains 14 residues.

The rearrangement joins TRBV7-9 to TRBJ1-5; D possibly corresponds to TRBD1 (5 bases). The CDR3 covers 13 residues. CDR1 SEHNR and CDR2 FQNEAQ come from the germline V gene (reference sequence). The V end lost 4 bases, the J end lost 14 bases, and 18 bases lay between the germline ends. As DNA, the CDR3 is TGTGCCAGCAGCTCACGGTCTGGGGGTCACGAGCATTTT. It is translated as CASSSRSGGHEHF.

This chain links TRBV19 with TRBJ2-5, with D possibly TRBD2 on 6 matching bases. This CDR3 has 18 amino acids. Germline values: CDR1 LNHDA, CDR2 SQIVND (reference sequence). V was clipped by 1 base and J by 4 bases, with 22 bases between them. The CDR3 is CASSIGTGSRVSGETQYF. The CDR3 region has the DNA TGTGCCAGTAGTATAGGGACCGGGAGTCGAGTATCGGGAGAGACCCAGTACTTC.

This clonotype has ten or more counts. The V and J genes are TRBV7-9 and TRBJ1-1; no reliable D call. This CDR3 contains 15 residues. Trimming cost V 4 bases and J 2 bases, with 14 bases left between them. Germline CDR1 is SEHNR and CDR2 is FQNEAQ (reference sequence). CDR3 DNA sequence: TGTGCCAGCAGCTCCCCGGTGGGGATAAACACTGAAGCTTTCTTT. It yields the protein CASSSPVGINTEAFF.

This clonotype occurred many times. The rearrangement links TRBV7-3 to TRBJ2-3; unclear D gene. Trimming pared 1 base from V and 1 base from J, leaving 12 bases between. The CDR3 runs 16 residues. CDR1 SGHTA and CDR2 FQGTGA come from the germline V gene. The CDR3 spells CASSLMVSPGTDTQYF. Here the CDR3 DNA reads TGTGCCAGCAGCTTAATGGTCTCCCCTGGCACAGATACGCAGTATTTT.

This chain links TRBV7-8 with TRBJ2-5; D gene unclear. The CDR3 has 15 residues. Trimming took off 2 bases at V and 9 bases at J, with 19 bases between the two ends. Germline CDR1 SGHVS, CDR2 FQNEAQ. CDR3 amino acids: CASSLQFWSNQPQYF. The CDR3 DNA reads TGTGCCAGCAGCTTACAATTCTGGAGCAATCAGCCCCAGTACTTC.

The rearrangement uses TRBV10-3 and TRBJ2-5; D tentatively reads TRBD1 or TRBD2 (5 bases each). Germline CDR1 is ENHRY and CDR2 is SYGVKD. The CDR3 is 16 amino acids. V lost 6 bases, J lost 4 bases, and 21 bases lay in between. This chain's CDR3 is CAIRGDQGVLSETQYF. CDR3 DNA: TGTGCCATCAGGGGGGACCAGGGCGTACTTTCAGAGACCCAGTACTTC.

This clonotype appeared many times. This rearrangement joins TRBV4-1 to TRBJ2-7, with D perhaps TRBD1 (5 bases). V lost 1 base and J 2 bases, leaving 12 bases between the germline ends. The CDR3 contains 15 residues. Per the germline V gene, CDR1 is MGHRA and CDR2 is YSYEKL. CDR3 in DNA: TGCGCCAGCAGCCAAGTGGGGCAGGGAACCTACGAGCAGTACTTC. Translated: CASSQVGQGTYEQYF.

This clonotype appeared many times. CDR3 residues: CASSQGGGMETQYF. The CDR3 DNA follows: TGCGCCAGCAGCCAAGGGGGAGGGATGGAGACCCAGTACTTC. The rearrangement joins TRBV4-1 to TRBJ2-5, with TRBD2 matching over 7 bases. The germline V gene has CDR1 MGHRA and CDR2 YSYEKL. Trimming took 1 base from V and 5 from J; bases not matched to a gene: 4. This CDR3 spans 14 amino acids.

The sample holds many counts of this clonotype. This chain connects TRBV6-6 to TRBJ1-2, with TRBD1 matching 7 bases. Germline loops: CDR1 MNHNY, CDR2 SVGAGI (reference sequence). J was trimmed by 8 bases and V by 6 bases; bases with no gene match: 9. This CDR3 is built from 13 residues. Written as DNA, the CDR3 is TGTGCCAGCAGCCACCCCAGGGGGAACGGCTACACCTTC. This gives the protein CASSHPRGNGYTF.

This clonotype was observed a few times. This CDR3 is missing its conserved last phenylalanine or tryptophan, likely due to a read error. The genes are TRBV7-3 and TRBJ2-3; D may be TRBD1 (5 bases). Germline CDR1 SGHTA, CDR2 FQGTGA. The CDR3 runs 15 residues. The V end was cut by 5 bases, the J end by 0 bases, with 12 bases between. This chain's CDR3 is CASSQLGASTDTQYL. Here the CDR3 DNA reads TGTGCCAGCAGCCAACTTGGGGCTAGCACAGATACGCAGTATCTT.

This clonotype was counted ten times or more. J is TRBJ1-2 and V is TRBV27; weak D call: TRBD1 (5 bases). CDR1 is MNHEY, CDR2 SMNVEV, per germline (reference sequence). V lost 6 bases and J 4 bases, leaving 9 bases between the germline ends. The CDR3 totals 12 residues. The CDR3 here is CASRQVGYGYTF. The CDR3 DNA is TGTGCCAGCAGACAGGTGGGCTATGGCTACACCTTC.

V is TRBV2 and J is TRBJ2-2; D is possibly TRBD2 (6 bases). Trimming stripped 8 bases from V and 9 bases from J, with 10 bases between. CDR3 length: 11 amino acids. Germline V gene sequence: CDR1 SNHLY, CDR2 FYNNEI. This CDR3 is CASRREWELFF. The DNA of the CDR3 is TGTGCCAGCCGGCGGGAATGGGAGCTGTTTTTT.